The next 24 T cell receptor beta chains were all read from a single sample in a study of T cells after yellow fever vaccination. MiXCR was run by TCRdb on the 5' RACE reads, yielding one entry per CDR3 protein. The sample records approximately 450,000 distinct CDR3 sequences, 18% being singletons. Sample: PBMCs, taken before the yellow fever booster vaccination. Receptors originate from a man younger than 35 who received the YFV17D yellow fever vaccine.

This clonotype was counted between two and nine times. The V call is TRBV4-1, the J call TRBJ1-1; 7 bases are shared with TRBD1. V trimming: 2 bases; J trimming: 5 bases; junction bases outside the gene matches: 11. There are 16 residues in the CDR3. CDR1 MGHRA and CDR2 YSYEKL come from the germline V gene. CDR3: CASSQHTGAGGTEAFF. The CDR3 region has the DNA TGCGCCAGCAGCCAACACACAGGGGCTGGGGGAACTGAAGCTTTCTTT.

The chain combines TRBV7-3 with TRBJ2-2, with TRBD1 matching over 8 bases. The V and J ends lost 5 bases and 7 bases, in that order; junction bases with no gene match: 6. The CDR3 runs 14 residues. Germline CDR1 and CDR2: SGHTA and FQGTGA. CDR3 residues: CASSPTGGVGELFF. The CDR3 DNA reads TGTGCCAGCAGCCCCACAGGGGGAGTCGGGGAGCTGTTTTTT.

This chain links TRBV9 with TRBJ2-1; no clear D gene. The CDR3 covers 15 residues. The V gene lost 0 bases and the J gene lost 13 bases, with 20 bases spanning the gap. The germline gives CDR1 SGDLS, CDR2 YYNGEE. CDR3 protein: CASSVVWKGYLDQFF. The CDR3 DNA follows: TGTGCCAGCAGCGTAGTCTGGAAAGGGTATCTAGATCAGTTCTTC.

The CDR3 region is CASSGGLANEQFF. The CDR3, as DNA: TGTGCCAGCAGCGGGGGACTAGCGAATGAGCAGTTCTTC. The chain links TRBV7-6 to TRBJ2-1; the match to TRBD2 covers 10 bases. The CDR3 loop spans 13 amino acids. Germline V gives CDR1 SGHVS, CDR2 FNYEAQ. The junction had 2 bases not matched to a gene; V was cut back by 5 bases and J by 7 bases.

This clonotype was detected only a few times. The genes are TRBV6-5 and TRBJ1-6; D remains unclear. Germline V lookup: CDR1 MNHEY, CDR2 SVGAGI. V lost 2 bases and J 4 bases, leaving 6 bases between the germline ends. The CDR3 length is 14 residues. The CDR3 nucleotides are TGTGCCAGCAGTTACAGGGTGTATAATTCACCCCTCCACTTT. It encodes CASSYRVYNSPLHF.

Written as DNA, the CDR3 is TGTGCCAGCAGCCACAGGTACGAGCAGTACTTC. Its translation: CASSHRYEQYF. J is TRBJ2-7 and V is TRBV3-1, with D unresolved. Trimming cost V 3 bases and J 4 bases, with 4 bases left between them. The CDR3 has 11 residues. Per the germline V gene, CDR1 is LGHDT and CDR2 is YNNKEL (reference sequence).

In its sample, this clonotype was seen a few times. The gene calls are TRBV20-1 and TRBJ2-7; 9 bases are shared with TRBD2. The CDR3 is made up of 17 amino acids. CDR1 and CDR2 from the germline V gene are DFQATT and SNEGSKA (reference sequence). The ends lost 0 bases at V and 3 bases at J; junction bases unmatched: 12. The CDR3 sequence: CSARDWREGSGDYEQYF. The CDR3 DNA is TGCAGTGCTAGAGATTGGCGGGAGGGTAGCGGGGACTACGAGCAGTACTTC.

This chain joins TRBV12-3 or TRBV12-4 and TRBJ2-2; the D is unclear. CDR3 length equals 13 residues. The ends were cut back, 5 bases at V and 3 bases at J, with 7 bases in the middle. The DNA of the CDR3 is TGTGCCAGCAGTCTAAGATACACCGGGGAGCTGTTTTTT. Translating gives CASSLRYTGELFF.

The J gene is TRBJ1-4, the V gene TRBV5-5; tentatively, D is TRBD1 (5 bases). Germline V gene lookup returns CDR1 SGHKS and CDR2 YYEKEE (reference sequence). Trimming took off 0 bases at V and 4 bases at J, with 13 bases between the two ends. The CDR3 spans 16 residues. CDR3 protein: CASSLVYQGRNEKLFF. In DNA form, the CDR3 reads TGTGCCAGCAGCTTGGTTTATCAGGGACGTAATGAAAAACTGTTTTTT.

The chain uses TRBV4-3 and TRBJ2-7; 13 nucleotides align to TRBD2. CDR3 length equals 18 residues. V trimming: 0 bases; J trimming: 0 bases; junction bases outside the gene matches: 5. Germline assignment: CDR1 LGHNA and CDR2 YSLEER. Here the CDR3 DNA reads TGCGCCAGCAGCCAAGAGCTGGGACTAGCGGGGCGCTCCTACGAGCAGTACGTC. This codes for CASSQELGLAGRSYEQYV.

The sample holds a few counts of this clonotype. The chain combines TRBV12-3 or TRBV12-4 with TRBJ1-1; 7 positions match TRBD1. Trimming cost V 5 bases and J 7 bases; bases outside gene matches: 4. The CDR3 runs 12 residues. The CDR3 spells CASSAGTVEAFF. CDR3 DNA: TGTGCCAGCAGTGCAGGGACAGTTGAAGCTTTCTTT.

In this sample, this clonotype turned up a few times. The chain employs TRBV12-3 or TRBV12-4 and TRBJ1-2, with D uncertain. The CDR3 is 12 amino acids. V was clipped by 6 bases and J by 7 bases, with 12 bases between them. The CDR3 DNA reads TGTGCCAGCAGGCCGGATTTGGGTGGCTACACCTTC. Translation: CASRPDLGGYTF.

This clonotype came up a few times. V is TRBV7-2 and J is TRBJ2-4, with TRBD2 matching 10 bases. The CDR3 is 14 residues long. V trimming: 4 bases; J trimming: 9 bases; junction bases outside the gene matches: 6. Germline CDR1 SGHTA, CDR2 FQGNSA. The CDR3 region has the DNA TGTGCCAGCAGCTCAAGCGGGGGGGCGAGCATTCAGTACTTC. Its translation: CASSSSGGASIQYF.

The CDR3: CASSQVFSGGRQAGYTF. DNA of the CDR3: TGTGCCAGCAGCCAAGTATTTTCGGGGGGGCGCCAAGCTGGCTACACCTTC. The chain recombines TRBV14 with TRBJ1-2; D may be TRBD1 (6 bases). V lost 1 base and J lost 7, with 22 bases in between. Germline V CDR1 and CDR2: SGHDN, FVKESK. The CDR3 has 17 amino acids.

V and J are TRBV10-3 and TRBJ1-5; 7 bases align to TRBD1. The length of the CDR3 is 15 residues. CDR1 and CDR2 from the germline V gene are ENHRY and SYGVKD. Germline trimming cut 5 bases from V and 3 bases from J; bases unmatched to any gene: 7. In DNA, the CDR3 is TGTGCCATCAGTAGACAGGGACTAAACAATCAGCCCCAGCATTTT. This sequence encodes CAISRQGLNNQPQHF.

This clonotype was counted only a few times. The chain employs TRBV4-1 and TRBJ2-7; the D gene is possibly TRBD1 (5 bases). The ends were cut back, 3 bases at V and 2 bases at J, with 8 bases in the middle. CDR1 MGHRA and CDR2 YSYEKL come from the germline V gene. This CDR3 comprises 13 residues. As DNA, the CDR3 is TGCGCCAGCAGCCAGACGACAGCCTACGAGCAGTACGTC. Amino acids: CASSQTTAYEQYV.

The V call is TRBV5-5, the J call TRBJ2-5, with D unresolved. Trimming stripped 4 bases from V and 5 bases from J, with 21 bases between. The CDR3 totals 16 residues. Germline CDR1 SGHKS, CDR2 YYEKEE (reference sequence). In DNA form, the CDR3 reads TGTGCCAGCAGCCACCGGCCCTCTCTAGGGTCTGAGACCCAGTACTTC. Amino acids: CASSHRPSLGSETQYF.

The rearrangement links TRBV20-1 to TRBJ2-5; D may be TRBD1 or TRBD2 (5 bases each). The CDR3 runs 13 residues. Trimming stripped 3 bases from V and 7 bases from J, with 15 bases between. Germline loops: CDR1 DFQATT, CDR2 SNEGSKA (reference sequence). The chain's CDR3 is CSARERGPGTQYF. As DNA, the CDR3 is TGCAGTGCTAGGGAGAGGGGTCCGGGGACCCAGTACTTC.

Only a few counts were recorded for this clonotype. The CDR3 DNA is TGTGCCAGCAGCGTAGATGAGCGGGGGTACAATGAGCAGTTCTTC. This sequence encodes CASSVDERGYNEQFF. The chain joins TRBV9 to TRBJ2-1; 8 nucleotides agree with TRBD2. The CDR3 spans 15 residues. V was clipped by 0 bases and J by 4 bases; unmatched bases: 3. Germline CDR1 reads SGDLS; CDR2 reads YYNGEE.

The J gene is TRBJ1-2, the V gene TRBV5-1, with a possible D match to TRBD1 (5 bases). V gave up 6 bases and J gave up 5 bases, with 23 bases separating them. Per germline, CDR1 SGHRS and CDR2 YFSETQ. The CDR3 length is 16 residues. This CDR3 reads CASTLGAPGAPYGYTF. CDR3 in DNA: TGCGCCAGCACCCTTGGGGCCCCCGGGGCCCCGTATGGCTACACCTTC.

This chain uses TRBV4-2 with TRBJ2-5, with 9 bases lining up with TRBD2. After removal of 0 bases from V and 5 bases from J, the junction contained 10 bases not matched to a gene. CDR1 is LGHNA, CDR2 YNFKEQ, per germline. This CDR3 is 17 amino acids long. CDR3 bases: TGTGCCAGCAGCCAAGACCTCCTAGCGGGGAGAGGGGAGACCCAGTACTTC. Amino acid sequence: CASSQDLLAGRGETQYF.

Here the CDR3 reads CASSLQPTADTQYF. CDR3 bases: TGCGCCAGCAGCTTGCAGCCGACGGCAGATACGCAGTATTTT. The J gene is TRBJ2-3, the V gene TRBV5-1; D is unclear. The CDR3 extends over 14 amino acids. Germline CDR1 SGHRS, CDR2 YFSETQ. Between the trimmed V and J ends, which lost 1 base and 4 bases, there was a span of 10 bases.

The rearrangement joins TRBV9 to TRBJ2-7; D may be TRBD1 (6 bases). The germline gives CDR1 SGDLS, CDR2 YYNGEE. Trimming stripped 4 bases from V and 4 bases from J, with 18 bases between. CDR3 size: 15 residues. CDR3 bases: TGTGCCAGCAGCATGGGGGACACGACCCTGTACGAGCAGTACTTC. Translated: CASSMGDTTLYEQYF.

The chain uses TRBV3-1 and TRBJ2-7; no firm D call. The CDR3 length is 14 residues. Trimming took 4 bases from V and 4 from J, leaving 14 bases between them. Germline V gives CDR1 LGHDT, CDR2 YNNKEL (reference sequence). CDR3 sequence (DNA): TGTGCCAGCAGCCTACACACAATGAATTACGAGCAGTACTTC. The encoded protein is CASSLHTMNYEQYF.